These 5 T cell receptor beta chains were all obtained from the same sample, sequenced in a study. TCRdb reanalysed the 5' RACE reads using MiXCR and keeps one entry per CDR3 protein. The table shows 50,000 to 70,000 distinct CDR3 sequences, with about 20% occurring only once. The sorted Tregs were CD4+CD25+CD127-/low cells. Sequencing was done on a sample of tumor-infiltrating Tregs sorted from the breast tumor. These receptors all come from a female donor with breast cancer.

Comments on this clonotype: At one end, the junction sequence differs from germline, possibly due to a read error. The chain recombines TRBV20-1 with TRBJ2-1; 10 bases map to TRBD1. The CDR3 is 19 residues long. Germline-derived CDR1 and CDR2 are DFQATT and SNEGSKA (reference sequence). The DNA of the CDR3 is TGCAGTGCTGGAGATCTAAGGTCAGGACAGGGGGTTTTCTACAATGAGCAGTTCTTC. This sequence encodes CSAGDLRSGQGVFYNEQFF.

V usage is TRBV12-3 or TRBV12-4 and J usage is TRBJ1-5, with no clear D. With 5 bases removed from V and 0 bases from J, the gap between germline ends came to 8 bases. This CDR3 is built from 14 residues. The CDR3 coding sequence is TGTGCCAGCAGTCCTATATCTAGCAATCAGCCCCAGCATTTT. This gives the protein CASSPISSNQPQHF.

The genes are TRBV20-1 and TRBJ1-5; D is perhaps TRBD1 (5 bases). Germline CDR1 and CDR2: DFQATT and SNEGSKA (reference sequence). CDR3 length: 15 residues. Deletions cut 6 bases from V and 4 bases from J, with 19 bases between. The CDR3 DNA reads as TGCAGTGCCCGCAGGGCGGGAGGGCTGAATCAGCCCCAGCATTTT. Protein: CSARRAGGLNQPQHF.

The rearrangement links TRBV29-1 to TRBJ2-1; D might be TRBD2 (7 bases). From germline, CDR1 is SQVTM and CDR2 ANQGSEA. This CDR3 is built from 17 residues. Trimming shortened V by 3 bases and J by 4 bases, and 22 bases separated the two germline ends. The CDR3 loop reads CSVDSPKGGVLYNEQFF. Written as DNA, the CDR3 is TGCAGCGTTGACTCCCCTAAGGGGGGGGTCCTATACAATGAGCAGTTCTTC.

As concerns this clonotype: The CDR3 carries no conserved terminal phenylalanine or tryptophan, so it likely arises from a read error. The CDR3 nucleotides are TGTGCCAGCGCACCGAAAGGGTCCAGCTCTGGAAACACCATATATGTT. As protein: CASAPKGSSSGNTIYV. The rearrangement uses TRBV18 and TRBJ1-3; D unclear. CDR1 and CDR2 from the germline V gene are KGHSH and LQKENI. The CDR3 covers 16 residues.